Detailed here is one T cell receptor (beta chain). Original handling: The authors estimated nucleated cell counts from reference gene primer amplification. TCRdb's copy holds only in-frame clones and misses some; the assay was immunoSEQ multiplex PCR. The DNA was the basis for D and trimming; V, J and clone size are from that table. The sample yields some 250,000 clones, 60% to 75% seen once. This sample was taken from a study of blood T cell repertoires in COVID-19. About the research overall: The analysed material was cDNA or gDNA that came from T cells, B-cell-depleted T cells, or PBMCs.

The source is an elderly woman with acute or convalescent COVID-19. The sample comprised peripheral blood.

The CDR3 here is CASSLGTGSENEQFF. CDR3 DNA sequence: TGTGCCAGCAGCCTCGGGACAGGGTCCGAGAATGAGCAGTTCTTC. The J gene is TRBJ2-1, the V gene TRBV7-7; 9 positions match TRBD1. With V trimmed by 5 bases and J by 7 bases, 9 bases remained unmatched. CDR1 SSHAT and CDR2 FNYEAQ come from the germline V gene (reference sequence). The CDR3 is made up of 15 amino acids.